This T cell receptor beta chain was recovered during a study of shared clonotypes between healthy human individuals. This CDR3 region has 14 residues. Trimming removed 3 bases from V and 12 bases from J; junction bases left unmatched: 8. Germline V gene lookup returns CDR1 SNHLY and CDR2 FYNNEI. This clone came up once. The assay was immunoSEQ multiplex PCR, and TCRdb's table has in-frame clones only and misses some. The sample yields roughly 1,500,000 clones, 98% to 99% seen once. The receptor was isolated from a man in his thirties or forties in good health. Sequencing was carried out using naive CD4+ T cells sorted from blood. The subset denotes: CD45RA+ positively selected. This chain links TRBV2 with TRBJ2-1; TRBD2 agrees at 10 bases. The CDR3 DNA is TGTGCCAGCAGTGACGAGCGGGAGGGCCGCGGGCAGTTCTTC. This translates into CASSDEREGRGQFF.